These T cell receptor beta chains were read from a single sample in a study of PD-L1 blockade in urothelial cancer. Sequenced by immunoSEQ multiplex PCR; TCRdb stores in-frame clones only, minus some. This table holds 30,000 to 50,000 clones, roughly nine tenths found once. Sequencing was performed on PBMCs, taken around atezolizumab (anti-PD-L1) treatment. The receptors were gathered from a woman aged 60 to 75 with urothelial cancer. Each CDR3 is given with its conserved first and last residue. The order of the fields is J gene, V gene, clone size, D gene, CDR3 DNA, CDR3 protein. The D gene is left open where the match is weak. Some rows mark clone size as missing; the rest say once, few, many or name a class of expanded clone.

>TRBJ1-1|TRBV11-2|NA|NA
TGTGCCAGCAGCTTAGTAATTGGCAGGGGTAGGGCTTTCTTT
CASSLVIGRGRAFF
>TRBJ1-4|TRBV5-1|NA|TRBD1
TGCGCCAGCAGCCACAGGGGGCGGGATGAAAAACTGTTTTTT
CASSHRGRDEKLFF
>TRBJ2-3|TRBV5-1|NA|TRBD2
TGCGCCAGCAGCTTTAGCGGGGCTAGCACAGATACGCAGTATTTT
CASSFSGASTDTQYF
>TRBJ1-4|TRBV5-1|NA|NA
TGCGCCAGCAGCTTGGATCCCCAGGGGAAGGAAAAACTGTTTTTT
CASSLDPQGKEKLFF
>TRBJ2-5|TRBV28|NA|NA
TGTGCCAGCAGTCGCGACAAAGAGACCCAGTACTTC
CASSRDKETQYF
>TRBJ2-3|TRBV6-5|NA|TRBD1
TGTGCCAGCAGAAGGGACAGGGGTGGCACAGATACGCAGTATTTT
CASRRDRGGTDTQYF
>TRBJ2-4|TRBV7-8|NA|TRBD1
TGTGCCAGCAGCCCTCGAATCGAGACAGGGGATTATCGAGCCAAAAACATTCAGTACTTC
CASSPRIETGDYRAKNIQYF
>TRBJ2-7|TRBV10-3|NA|NA
TGTGCCATCAGTGAGTCAGTGGTCGACAACGAGCAGTACTTC
CAISESVVDNEQYF
>TRBJ2-2|TRBV6-1|NA|NA
TGTGCCAGCAGTGAACCGGCAGGCAACACCGGGGAGCTGTTTTTT
CASSEPAGNTGELFF
>TRBJ2-2|TRBV7-3|NA|TRBD2
TGTGCCAGCAGACATACTAGCGATACGAACACCGGGGAGCTGTTTTTT
CASRHTSDTNTGELFF
>TRBJ2-1|TRBV6-1|NA|TRBD2
TGTGCCAGCACCTCTGGGACTAGCGCCTACAATGAGCAGTTCTTC
CASTSGTSAYNEQFF
>TRBJ1-1|TRBV19|NA|NA
TGTGCCAGTAGTATAGATGGAAGATTCATAGCGGGTTGGACTGAAGCTTTCTTT
CASSIDGRFIAGWTEAFF
>TRBJ2-7|TRBV4-1|NA|TRBD1
TGCGCCAGCAGCCAAGATTTATTAACAGGGGGCTACGAGCAGTACTTC
CASSQDLLTGGYEQYF
>TRBJ2-2|TRBV27|NA|NA
TGTGCCAGCAGTCCGCCAGGGGCGGGAGATAACACCGGGGAGCTGTTTTTT
CASSPPGAGDNTGELFF
>TRBJ2-7|TRBV4-2|NA|NA
TGTGCCAGCAGCCAAGAAAAACTGGCCTACGAGCAGTACTTC
CASSQEKLAYEQYF
>TRBJ2-7|TRBV5-1|once|NA
TGCGCCAGCAGTTCACCAGAGGCGTACGAGCAGTACTTC
CASSSPEAYEQYF
>TRBJ1-1|TRBV9|few|NA
TGTGCCAGCAGCGTAGGTGGGGAGCCCCCCACTGAAGCTTTCTTT
CASSVGGEPPTEAFF
>TRBJ1-1|TRBV18|NA|NA
TGTGCCAGCTCACCAGACGGGGGGACTGAAGCTTTCTTT
CASSPDGGTEAFF
>TRBJ2-6|TRBV5-8|NA|NA
TGTGCCAGCAGCTTGACCCGAAGCTCTCTCTCTGGGGCCAACGTCCTGACTTTC
CASSLTRSSLSGANVLTF
>TRBJ2-1|TRBV27|NA|NA
TGTGCCAGCAGTTTACTAGGTGGGAGTGAGCAGTTCTTC
CASSLLGGSEQFF
>TRBJ2-7|TRBV18|once|NA
TGTGCCAGCTCACCGCGGGACAGCTCCTACGAGCAGTACTTC
CASSPRDSSYEQYF
>TRBJ1-5|TRBV7-2|medium-sized|NA
TGTGCCAGCAGCTTAAGGCAGGGATATCAGCCCCAGCATTTT
CASSLRQGYQPQHF
>TRBJ1-1|TRBV2|NA|NA
TGTGCCAGCAGTGTGGAGGCGAACACTGAAGCTTTCTTT
CASSVEANTEAFF
>TRBJ2-5|TRBV5-1|NA|TRBD2
TGCGCCAGCAGCCCTCGGGCTAGCGGGAGCCAAGAGACCCAGTACTTC
CASSPRASGSQETQYF
>TRBJ2-3|TRBV4-1|NA|NA
TGCGCCAGCAGTCGTGGGAGCCGCACAGATACGCAGTATTTT
CASSRGSRTDTQYF
>TRBJ2-5|TRBV29-1|NA|TRBD2
TGCAGCGTTGAACTAGCGGGTGGCTCCCAAGAGACCCAGTACTTC
CSVELAGGSQETQYF
>TRBJ1-5|TRBV7-8|NA|NA
TGTGCCAGCAGCTTAGGGCCCCAGAATCAGCCCCAGCATTTT
CASSLGPQNQPQHF
>TRBJ2-7|TRBV11-2|once|TRBD1
TGTGCCAGCAGCCCCGGACAGGGGCCGTACTACGAGCAGTACTTC
CASSPGQGPYYEQYF
>TRBJ2-7|TRBV10-3|NA|TRBD2
TGTGCCATCAGTGAGTCGGCTAGCGGGAGCGACGAGCAGTACTTC
CAISESASGSDEQYF
>TRBJ1-2|TRBV2|NA|TRBD1
TGTGCCAGCAGATTAATTACAGGGGCCCTCTTC
CASRLITGALF
>TRBJ2-1|TRBV7-9|NA|TRBD1
TGTGCCAGCAGCTTAGCGGGGGACAGGGCCTACAATGAGCAGTTCTTC
CASSLAGDRAYNEQFF
>TRBJ2-2|TRBV5-8|NA|NA
TGTGCCAGCAGCTTGGGGGCCAGCTCGAACACCGGGGAGCTGTTTTTT
CASSLGASSNTGELFF
>TRBJ1-2|TRBV27|NA|TRBD1
TGTGCCAGCAGTTCCGCGGACAGGGAATATGGCTACACCTTC
CASSSADREYGYTF
>TRBJ1-4|TRBV25-1|NA|TRBD1
TGTGCCAGCAGCATTGCGGGACAGGGGACTGAAAAACTGTTTTTT
CASSIAGQGTEKLFF
>TRBJ2-7|TRBV4-2|NA|TRBD1
TGTGCCAGCAGCCCCGGACAGGGGGCTACGTACGAGCAGTACTTC
CASSPGQGATYEQYF
>TRBJ2-1|TRBV19|NA|TRBD1
TGTGCCAGTAGGCGGGGGACAGGGGGCATCTACAATGAGCAGTTCTTC
CASRRGTGGIYNEQFF
>TRBJ2-1|TRBV5-1|NA|NA
TGCGCCAGCAGCCTAATCAAGGGGAATGAGCAGTTCTTC
CASSLIKGNEQFF
>TRBJ2-7|TRBV7-6|NA|TRBD2
TGTGCCAGCAGCTCCGGACTAGCGGGGTACGAGCAGTACTTC
CASSSGLAGYEQYF
>TRBJ1-2|TRBV25-1|NA|NA
TGTGCCAGCAGTGAAGAAGGGGCCCGTTCTAACTATGGCTACACCTTC
CASSEEGARSNYGYTF
>TRBJ2-7|TRBV20-1|NA|TRBD2
TGCAGTGCGGGGGGGGTCTACGAGCAGTACTTC
CSAGGVYEQYF
>TRBJ1-4|TRBV4-1|once|TRBD1
TGCGCCAGCAGCCCGACAGGGGTTAATGAAAAACTGTTTTTT
CASSPTGVNEKLFF
>TRBJ2-7|TRBV5-4|NA|TRBD1
TGTGCCAGCAGCACCGGACAGGGTTCGGCTGGCGAGCAGTACTTC
CASSTGQGSAGEQYF
>TRBJ2-1|TRBV5-1|NA|NA
TGCGCCAGCAGCTTCGGACAGTCCTACAATGAGCAGTTCTTC
CASSFGQSYNEQFF
>TRBJ2-3|TRBV7-9|NA|TRBD1
TGTGCCAGCAGCTTAGTGACAGGGGGTTTAGATACGCAGTATTTT
CASSLVTGGLDTQYF
>TRBJ2-7|TRBV21-1|NA|NA
TGTGCCAGCAGCAAGGGGGGACTAGGCCCCTACGAGCAGTACTTC
CASSKGGLGPYEQYF
>TRBJ2-7|TRBV5-1|NA|TRBD1
TGCGCCAGCAGCTCAAAGTCAGGGGGCGTGGAGGTTTCCTACGAGCAGTACTTC
CASSSKSGGVEVSYEQYF
>TRBJ2-1|TRBV5-1|NA|NA
TGCGCCAGCAGCTTGCCATCCACGGGAGTGTTTAATTTGTTAACCTACAGTGAGCAGTTCTTC
CASSLPSTGVFNLLTYSEQFF
>TRBJ2-2|TRBV6-1|once|NA
TGTGCCAGCCGCAGGGGCGGCACCGGGGAGCTGTTTTTT
CASRRGGTGELFF
>TRBJ2-3|TRBV4-2|NA|NA
TGTGCCAGCAGCCAGGCAATAAGCACAGATACGCAGTATTTT
CASSQAISTDTQYF
>TRBJ2-1|TRBV19|NA|NA
TGTGCCAGTAAGTTGGTTGGGGGGTCCTACAATGAGCAGTTCTTC
CASKLVGGSYNEQFF
>TRBJ2-3|TRBV18|NA|NA
TGTGCCAGCTCACCTCCGCAGGGTCGCACAGATACGCAGTATTTT
CASSPPQGRTDTQYF
>TRBJ1-1|TRBV19|once|NA
TGTGTCTCAGGGTTCCCAAACACTGAAGCTTTCTTT
CVSGFPNTEAFF
>TRBJ1-1|TRBV27|NA|NA
TGTGCCAGCAGTTTATCGGCCAGATTTGAAGCTTTCTTT
CASSLSARFEAFF
>TRBJ2-7|TRBV6-6|NA|TRBD1
TGTGCCAGCCGCGATATGACAGGGGGCGCCTACGAGCAGTACTTC
CASRDMTGGAYEQYF
>TRBJ1-5|TRBV4-2|NA|TRBD1
TGTGCCAGCAGCCTATTATTAGGGACAGATAATAGCAATCAGCCCCAGCATTTT
CASSLLLGTDNSNQPQHF
>TRBJ1-2|TRBV29-1|NA|TRBD1
TGCAGCGTTGGAGTTGGGACAGACTATGGCTACACCTTC
CSVGVGTDYGYTF
>TRBJ1-4|TRBV7-9|NA|NA
TGTGCCAGCAGCTTCCCCTCCTTTATTGCTAATGAAAAACTGTTTTTT
CASSFPSFIANEKLFF
>TRBJ1-5|TRBV4-1|NA|TRBD1
TGCGCCAGCAGCCAAGATCCCGACAGGGACACAACGAGGAATCAGCCCCAGCATTTT
CASSQDPDRDTTRNQPQHF
>TRBJ2-7|TRBV27|NA|TRBD2
TGTGCCAGCAGTTTGACTAGCGGTGCCTACGAGCAGTACTTC
CASSLTSGAYEQYF